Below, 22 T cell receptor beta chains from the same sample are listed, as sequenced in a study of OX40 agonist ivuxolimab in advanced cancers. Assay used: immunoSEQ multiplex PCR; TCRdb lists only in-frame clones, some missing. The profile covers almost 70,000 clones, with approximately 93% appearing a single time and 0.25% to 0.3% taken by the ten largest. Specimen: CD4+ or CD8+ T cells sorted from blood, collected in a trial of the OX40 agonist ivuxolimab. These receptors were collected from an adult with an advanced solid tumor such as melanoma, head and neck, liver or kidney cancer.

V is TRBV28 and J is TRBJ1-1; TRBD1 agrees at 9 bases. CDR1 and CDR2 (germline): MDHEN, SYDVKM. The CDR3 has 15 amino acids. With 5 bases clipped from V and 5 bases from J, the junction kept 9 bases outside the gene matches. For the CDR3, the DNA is TGTGCCAGCAGTCCTAACGGACAGGGGAGGACTGAAGCTTTCTTT. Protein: CASSPNGQGRTEAFF.

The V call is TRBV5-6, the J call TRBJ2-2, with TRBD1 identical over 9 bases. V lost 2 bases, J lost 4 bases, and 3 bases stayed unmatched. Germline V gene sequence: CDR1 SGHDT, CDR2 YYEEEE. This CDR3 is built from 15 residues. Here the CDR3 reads CASSFTGGITGELFF. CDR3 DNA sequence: TGTGCCAGCAGCTTTACAGGGGGCATCACCGGGGAGCTGTTTTTT.

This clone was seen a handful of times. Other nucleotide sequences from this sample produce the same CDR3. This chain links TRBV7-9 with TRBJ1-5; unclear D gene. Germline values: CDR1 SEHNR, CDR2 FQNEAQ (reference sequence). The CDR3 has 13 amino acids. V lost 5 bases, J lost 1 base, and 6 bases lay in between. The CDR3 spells CASSPVSNQPQHF. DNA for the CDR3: TGTGCCAGCAGCCCAGTAAGCAATCAGCCCCAGCATTTT.

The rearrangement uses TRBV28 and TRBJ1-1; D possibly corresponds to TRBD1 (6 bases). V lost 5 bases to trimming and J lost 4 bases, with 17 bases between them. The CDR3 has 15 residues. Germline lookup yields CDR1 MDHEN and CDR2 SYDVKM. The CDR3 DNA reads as TGTGCCAGCAGTCTCCTGGCAGGGGTAGTCACTGAAGCTTTCTTT. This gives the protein CASSLLAGVVTEAFF. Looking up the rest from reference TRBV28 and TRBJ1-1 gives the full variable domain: DVKVTQSSRYLVKRTGEKVFLECVQDMDHENMFWYRQDPGLGLRLIYFSYDVKMKEKGDIPEGYSVSREKKERFSLILESASTNQTSMYLCASSLLAGVVTEAFFGQGTRLTVV.

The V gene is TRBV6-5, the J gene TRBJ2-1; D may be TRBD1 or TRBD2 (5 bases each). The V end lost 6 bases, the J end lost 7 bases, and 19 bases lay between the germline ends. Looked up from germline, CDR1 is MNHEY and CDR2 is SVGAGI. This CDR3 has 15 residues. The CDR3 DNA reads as TGTGCCAGCAGCCGCCGGGACGGAGTGTTGAATGAGCAGTTCTTC. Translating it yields CASSRRDGVLNEQFF.

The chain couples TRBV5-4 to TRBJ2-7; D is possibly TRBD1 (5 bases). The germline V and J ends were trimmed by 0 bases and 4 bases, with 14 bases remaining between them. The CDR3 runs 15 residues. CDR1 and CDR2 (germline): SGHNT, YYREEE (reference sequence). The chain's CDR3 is CASSLEAGPTYEQYF. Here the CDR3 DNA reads TGTGCCAGCAGCTTGGAGGCAGGGCCTACTTACGAGCAGTACTTC.

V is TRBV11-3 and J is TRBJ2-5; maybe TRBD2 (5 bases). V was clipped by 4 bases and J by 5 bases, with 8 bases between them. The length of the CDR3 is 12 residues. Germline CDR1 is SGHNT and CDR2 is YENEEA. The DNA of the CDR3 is TGTGCCAGCAGCTCGGGGTCGGAGACCCAGTACTTC. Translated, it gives CASSSGSETQYF.

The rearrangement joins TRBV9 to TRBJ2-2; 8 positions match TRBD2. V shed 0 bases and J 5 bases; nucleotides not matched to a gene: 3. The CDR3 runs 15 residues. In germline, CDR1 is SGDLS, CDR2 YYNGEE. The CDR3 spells CASSVVPGGTGELFF. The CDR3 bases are TGTGCCAGCAGCGTAGTCCCGGGGGGGACCGGGGAGCTGTTTTTT. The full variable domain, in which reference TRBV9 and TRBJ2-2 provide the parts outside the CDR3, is DSGVTQTPKHLITATGQRVTLRCSPRSGDLSVYWYQQSLDQGLQFLIQYYNGEERAKGNILERFSAQQFPDLHSELNLSSLELGDSALYFCASSVVPGGTGELFFGEGSRLTVL.

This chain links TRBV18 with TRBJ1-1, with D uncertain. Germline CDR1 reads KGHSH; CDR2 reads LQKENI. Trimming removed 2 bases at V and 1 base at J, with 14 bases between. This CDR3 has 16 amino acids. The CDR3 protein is CASSPVPRKWNTEAFF. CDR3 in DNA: TGTGCCAGCTCACCAGTCCCCAGGAAGTGGAACACTGAAGCTTTCTTT. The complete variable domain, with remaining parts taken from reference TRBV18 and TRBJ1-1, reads NAGVMQNPRHLVRRRGQEARLRCSPMKGHSHVYWYRQLPEEGLKFMVYLQKENIIDESGMPKERFSAEFPKEGPSILRIQQVVRGDSAAYFCASSPVPRKWNTEAFFGQGTRLTVV.

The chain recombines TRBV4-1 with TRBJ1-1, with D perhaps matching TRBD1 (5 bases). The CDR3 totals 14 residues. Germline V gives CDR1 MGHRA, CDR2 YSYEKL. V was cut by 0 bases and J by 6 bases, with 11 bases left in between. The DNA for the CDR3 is TGCGCCAGCAGCCAAGATGTAGTAGGGGCTGAAGCTTTCTTT. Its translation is CASSQDVVGAEAFF.

The CDR3 reads CASSVGVAGSYNEQFF. As DNA, the CDR3 is TGTGCCAGCAGCGTAGGTGTAGCGGGGTCTTACAATGAGCAGTTCTTC. The J gene is TRBJ2-1, the V gene TRBV9; 8 nucleotides align to TRBD2. CDR3 length: 16 residues. Germline CDR1 reads SGDLS; CDR2 reads YYNGEE. V lost 0 bases, J lost 4 bases, and 6 bases stayed unmatched. The full variable domain, in which reference TRBV9 and TRBJ2-1 provide the parts outside the CDR3, is DSGVTQTPKHLITATGQRVTLRCSPRSGDLSVYWYQQSLDQGLQFLIQYYNGEERAKGNILERFSAQQFPDLHSELNLSSLELGDSALYFCASSVGVAGSYNEQFFGPGTRLTVL.

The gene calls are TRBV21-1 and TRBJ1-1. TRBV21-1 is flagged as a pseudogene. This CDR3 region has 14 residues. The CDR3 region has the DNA TGTGCCAGCAGCAAAGCTGGGAGCTGGGCTGAAGCTTTCTTT. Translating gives CASSKAGSWAEAFF.

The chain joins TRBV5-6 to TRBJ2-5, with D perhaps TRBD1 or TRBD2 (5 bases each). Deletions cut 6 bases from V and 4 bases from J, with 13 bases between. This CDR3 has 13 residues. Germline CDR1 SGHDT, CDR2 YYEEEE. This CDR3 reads CASNQRGGETQYF. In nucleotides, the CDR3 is TGTGCCAGCAATCAGAGGGGTGGAGAGACCCAGTACTTC.

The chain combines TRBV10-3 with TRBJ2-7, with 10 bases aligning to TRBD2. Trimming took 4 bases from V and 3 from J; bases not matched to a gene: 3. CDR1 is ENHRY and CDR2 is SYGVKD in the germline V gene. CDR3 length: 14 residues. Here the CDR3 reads CAISGTSGIYEQYF. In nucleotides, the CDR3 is TGTGCCATCAGTGGGACTAGCGGCATCTACGAGCAGTACTTC.

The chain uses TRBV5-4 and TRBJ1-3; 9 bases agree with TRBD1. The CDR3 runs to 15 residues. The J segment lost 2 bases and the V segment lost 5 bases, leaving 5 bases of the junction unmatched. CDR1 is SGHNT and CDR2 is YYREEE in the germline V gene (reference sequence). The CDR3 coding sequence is TGTGCCAGCAGTATACAGGGGGCGCCTGGAAACACCATATATTTT. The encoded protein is CASSIQGAPGNTIYF.

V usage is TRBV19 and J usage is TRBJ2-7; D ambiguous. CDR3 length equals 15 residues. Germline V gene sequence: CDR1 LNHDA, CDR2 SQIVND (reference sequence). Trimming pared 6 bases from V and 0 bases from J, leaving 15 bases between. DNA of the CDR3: TGTGCCAGTAGCCGCTCTTCCGCCAGCTCCTACGAGCAGTACTTC. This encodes CASSRSSASSYEQYF.

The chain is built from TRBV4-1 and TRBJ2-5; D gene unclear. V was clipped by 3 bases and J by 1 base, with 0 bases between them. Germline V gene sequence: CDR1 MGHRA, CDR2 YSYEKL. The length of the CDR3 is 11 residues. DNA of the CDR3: TGCGCCAGCAGCCACCAAGAGACCCAGTACTTC. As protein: CASSHQETQYF.

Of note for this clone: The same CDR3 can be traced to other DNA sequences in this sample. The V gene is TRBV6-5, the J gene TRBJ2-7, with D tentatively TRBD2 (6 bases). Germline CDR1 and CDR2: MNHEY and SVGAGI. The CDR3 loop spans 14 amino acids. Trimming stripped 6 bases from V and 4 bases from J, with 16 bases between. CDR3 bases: TGTGCCAGCAGCCCGGGACTTGGGACTTACGAGCAGTACTTC. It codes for CASSPGLGTYEQYF.

The CDR3 is CATSPAQNEQFF. CDR3 DNA sequence: TGTGCCACCAGCCCAGCCCAGAATGAGCAGTTCTTC. J is TRBJ2-1 and V is TRBV15; no definite D call. The CDR3 covers 12 residues. V was clipped by 5 bases and J by 7 bases, with 9 bases between them. Germline CDR1 reads LNHNV; CDR2 reads YYDKDF (reference sequence).

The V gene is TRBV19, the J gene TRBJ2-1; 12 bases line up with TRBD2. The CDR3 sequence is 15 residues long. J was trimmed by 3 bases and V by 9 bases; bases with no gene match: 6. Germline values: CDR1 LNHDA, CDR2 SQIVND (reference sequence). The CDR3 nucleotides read TGTGCCAGCAAGAGACTAGCGGGAGACTACAATGAGCAGTTCTTC. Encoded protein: CASKRLAGDYNEQFF.

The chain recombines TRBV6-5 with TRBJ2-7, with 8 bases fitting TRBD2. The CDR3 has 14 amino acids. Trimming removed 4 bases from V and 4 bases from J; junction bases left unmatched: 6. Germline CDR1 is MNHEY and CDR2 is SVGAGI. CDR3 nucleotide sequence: TGTGCCAGCAGTTTAGCGGGAAGCGGATACGAGCAGTACTTC. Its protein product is CASSLAGSGYEQYF.

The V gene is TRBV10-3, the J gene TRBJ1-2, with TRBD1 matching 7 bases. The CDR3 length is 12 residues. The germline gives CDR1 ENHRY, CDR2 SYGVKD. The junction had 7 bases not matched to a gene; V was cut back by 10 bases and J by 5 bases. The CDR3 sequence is CATTGQSYGYTF. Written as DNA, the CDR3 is TGTGCCACCACGGGACAGTCATATGGCTACACCTTC.